The subject of this entry is one TCR beta chain. There are many counts of this clone. Its antigen is currently not known. No much larger clone exists at a distance of one base, and base qualities are not known. Other DNA sequences of this sample code for an identical CDR3. This entry comes from a study of shared clonotypes between healthy human individuals (dated by TCRdb to 2020 to 2022). For the wider study: The cohort comprised a couple of women and a few men aged 18 to 49 years. For each donor, CD4 naive and CD4 memory were each given three plates, CD8 naive was given two plates, and CD8 memory was given one plate. The study deeply sequenced blood TCR repertoires of 5 or 6 healthy adults to estimate repertoire size and the extent of clonotype sharing between individuals. To increase sequencing depth and limit assay-specific biases, TCR repertoire library preparation and sequencing were carried out by different laboratories using diverse techniques. Leukapheresis yielded between about 0.9 and 9 billion PBMCs per donor. Paper-wide results and their limitations: Compared with non-shared clonotypes, the clonotypes found in all four sorted-subset donors had higher generation probabilities. Sampling was restricted to blood, and TCR repertoires in tissue are likely to differ from TCR repertoires in blood. Because the study included only a small number of donors, the genetic and exposure-history diversity represented was limited. Rarefaction of sorted-subset datasets indicated incomplete sequencing despite the large sequencing depth. When several donors were compared, the shared fraction of clonotypes was about 5.5% for naive CD4, around 3.6% for naive CD8, more than 2% for memory CD4, and 0.4% for memory CD8. Based on pairwise subsampling, the degree of clonotype sharing among donors was expected to be affected by sequencing depth. Naive subsets generally had larger estimated clonotype richness than memory subsets did.

Donors were healthy HIV-negative adults with no recently reported acute infections or vaccinations. Only Caucasian adults living in Nashville, Tennessee, USA were represented among the donors. CD4+ T cells were enriched by magnetic negative selection, after which naive cells were positively selected on CD45RA and the negative fraction was taken as the memory subset. Blood was collected by leukapheresis, and PBMCs were isolated by Ficoll-Histopaque density gradient centrifugation and then cryopreserved in liquid nitrogen vapor phase. Purity and quantity of every magnetically sorted T cell population were checked by analytical flow cytometry. Genomic DNA was isolated from every sorted fraction and measured by UV absorbance on a Nanodrop 2000c. Using the deep immunoSEQ assay, multiplex PCR amplified TCR CDR3 regions from genomic DNA. For each cell subset, the extracted genomic DNA was distributed evenly across all wells of several immunoSEQ 96-well plates, and each plate served as one replicate. For sorted subsets, each replicate PCR was loaded with roughly 190 ng genomic DNA, equivalent to 30,000 to 35,000 T cell genomes. Purified libraries were measured with a Qubit 3.0 fluorometer, size-checked on a Bioanalyzer 2100, and measured again with the KAPA Library Quantification kit. A separate single-read 150-cycle Illumina NextSeq 550 flow cell was used to sequence each immunoSEQ 96-well plate. For the original study's pipeline: The immunoSEQ output contained only junctional sequences without quality scores, so filtering could not match that applied to full-length reads. Sequences were annotated with PyIR, a Python wrapper for IgBLAST v1.9, using IMGT germline references to assign V/J genes and CDR3. Reads were filtered out if the reads had weak V/J assignments (E-value above 1e-6), no CDR3, stop codons, out-of-frame junctions, or ambiguous translated residues. V3J clonotypes were defined as sequences sharing an identical inferred V gene, J gene, and CDR3 amino acid sequence. To compute the percentage overlap between repertoires, the number of shared unique clonotypes was divided by the size of the smaller repertoire. Richness of each repertoire was evaluated using RTK rarefaction, the Chao1 estimator, and Recon v2.1 estimates of unobserved clonotypes. For all TCRbeta clonotypes obtained by the gDNA method from a handful of donors, generation probabilities were computed with OLGA. In TCRdb, the immuneACCESS table is reduced to in-frame sequences with V and J assigned. These tables do not hold every clone; where another copy was compared, an unresolved V gene accounts for under half, and the others remain unexplained. The DNA gave D and trimming, while V, J and clone size come from that table. The sample has about 1.1 million clones on record, approximately 80% of them singletons. The leading ten clones occupy roughly 0.9% of the sample.

Including cysteine and phenylalanine, the CDR3 has 14 amino acids. The kept DNA is CDR3 alone, 42 bases in frame from the first base. Compared with germline, V lacks 6 bases and J lacks 5 bases; bases without a gene match: 6. The CDR1 and CDR2 encoded by the germline V gene are MNHNS and SASEGT. The material sequenced was memory CD4+ T cells from PBMCs. The intended sense of this specimen's cell subset or site label: CD45RA-negative fraction. The TCR originated in a man in his late teens or twenties in good health. Some clones in this sample may be carry-over from other donors' samples. The rearrangement joined TRBV6-1 to TRBJ2-5, with TRBD1 matching 10 junction bases. CDR3 sequence: CASSDRGRGETQYF. The DNA sequence is as follows: TGTGCCAGCAGCGACAGGGGGCGGGGGGAGACCCAGTACTTC.